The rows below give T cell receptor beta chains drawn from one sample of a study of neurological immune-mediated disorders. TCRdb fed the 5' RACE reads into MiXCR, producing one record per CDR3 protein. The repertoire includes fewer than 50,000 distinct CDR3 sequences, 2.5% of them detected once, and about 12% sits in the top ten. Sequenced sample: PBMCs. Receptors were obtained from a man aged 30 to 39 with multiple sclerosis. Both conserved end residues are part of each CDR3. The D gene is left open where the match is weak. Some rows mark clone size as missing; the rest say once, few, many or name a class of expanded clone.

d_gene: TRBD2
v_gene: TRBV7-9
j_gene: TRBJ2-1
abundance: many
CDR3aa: CASSPGTSLDEQFF
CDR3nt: TGTGCCAGCAGCCCGGGGACTAGCCTCGATGAGCAGTTCTTC

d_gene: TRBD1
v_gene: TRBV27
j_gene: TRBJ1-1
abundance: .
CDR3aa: CASSLFPGTGGALDEAFF
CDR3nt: TGTGCCAGCAGTTTATTCCCCGGGACAGGGGGCGCATTGGATGAAGCTTTCTTT

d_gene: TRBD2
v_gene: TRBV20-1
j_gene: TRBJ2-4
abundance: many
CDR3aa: CSARERTSGGTDIQYF
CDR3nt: TGCAGTGCTAGAGAGCGGACTAGCGGGGGGACGGACATTCAGTACTTC

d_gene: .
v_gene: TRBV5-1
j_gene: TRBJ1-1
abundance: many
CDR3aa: CASSWLGARMGTEAFF
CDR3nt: TGCGCCAGCAGCTGGCTGGGGGCGCGTATGGGAACTGAAGCTTTCTTT

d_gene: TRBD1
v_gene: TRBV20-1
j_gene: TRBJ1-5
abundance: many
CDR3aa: CSAQDRGRYNQPQHF
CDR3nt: TGCAGTGCTCAAGACAGGGGGCGATACAATCAGCCCCAGCATTTT

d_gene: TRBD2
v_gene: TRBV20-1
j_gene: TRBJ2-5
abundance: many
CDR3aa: CSARSGGASETQYF
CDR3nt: TGCAGTGCCAGAAGCGGGGGGGCCTCTGAGACCCAGTACTTC

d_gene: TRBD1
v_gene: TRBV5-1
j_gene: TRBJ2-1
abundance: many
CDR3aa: CASSLASTGGNEQFF
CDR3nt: TGCGCCAGCAGCTTGGCCAGTACAGGGGGTAATGAGCAGTTCTTC

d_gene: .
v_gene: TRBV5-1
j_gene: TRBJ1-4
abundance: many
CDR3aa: CASSFESATNEKLFF
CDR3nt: TGCGCCAGCAGCTTCGAGTCGGCAACTAATGAAAAACTGTTTTTT

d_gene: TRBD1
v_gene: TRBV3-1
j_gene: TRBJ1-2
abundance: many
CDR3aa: CASTPSTGDYGYTF
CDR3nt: TGTGCCAGCACCCCATCCACAGGGGACTATGGCTACACCTTC

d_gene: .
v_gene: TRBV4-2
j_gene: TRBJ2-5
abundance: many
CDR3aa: CASSQGIRKGAETQYF
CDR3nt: TGTGCCAGCAGCCAAGGGATAAGAAAGGGCGCGGAGACCCAGTACTTC

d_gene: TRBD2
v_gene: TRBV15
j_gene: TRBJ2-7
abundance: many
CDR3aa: CATSRDRAGGQGPQYF
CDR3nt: TGTGCCACCAGCAGAGATCGGGCGGGAGGCCAGGGGCCGCAGTACTTC

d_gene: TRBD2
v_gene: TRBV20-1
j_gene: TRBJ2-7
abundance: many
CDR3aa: CSASQGLAVPQYF
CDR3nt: TGCAGTGCTTCTCAGGGACTAGCGGTTCCTCAGTACTTC

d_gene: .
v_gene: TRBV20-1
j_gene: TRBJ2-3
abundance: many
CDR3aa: CSATRQTSRVGTDTQYF
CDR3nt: TGCAGTGCTACGCGACAGACTAGTCGGGTTGGCACAGATACGCAGTATTTT

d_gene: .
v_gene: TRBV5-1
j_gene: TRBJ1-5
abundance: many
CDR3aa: CASSHPMRGLDQPQHF
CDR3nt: TGCGCCAGCAGCCACCCTATGAGGGGTTTGGATCAGCCCCAGCATTTT

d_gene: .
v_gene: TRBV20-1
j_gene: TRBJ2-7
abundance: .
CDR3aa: CSARQSSSYEQYF
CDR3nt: TGCAGTGCCAGACAGTCTAGCTCCTACGAGCAGTACTTC

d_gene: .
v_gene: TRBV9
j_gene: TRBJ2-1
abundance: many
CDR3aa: CASSVGDEQFF
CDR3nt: TGTGCCAGCAGCGTCGGGGATGAGCAGTTCTTC

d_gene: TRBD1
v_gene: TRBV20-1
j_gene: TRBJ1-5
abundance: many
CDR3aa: CSGIGGSNSNQPQHF
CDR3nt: TGCAGTGGGATAGGGGGCTCAAATAGCAATCAGCCCCAGCATTTT

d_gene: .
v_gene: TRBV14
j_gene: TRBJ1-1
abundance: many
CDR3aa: CASSSHQNTEAFF
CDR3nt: TGTGCCAGCAGCAGTCACCAGAACACTGAAGCTTTCTTT

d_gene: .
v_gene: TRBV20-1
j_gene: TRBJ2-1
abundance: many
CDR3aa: CSASSYNEQFF
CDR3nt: TGCAGTGCGTCCTCCTACAATGAGCAGTTCTTC

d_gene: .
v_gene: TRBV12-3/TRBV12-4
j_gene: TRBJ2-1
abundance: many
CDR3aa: CASSPLDNEQFF
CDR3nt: TGTGCCAGCAGTCCGCTAGACAATGAGCAGTTCTTC

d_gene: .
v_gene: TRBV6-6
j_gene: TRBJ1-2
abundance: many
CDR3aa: CASIQRGLTEEYGYTF
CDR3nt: TGTGCCAGCATACAACGAGGCTTAACAGAGGAGTATGGCTACACCTTC

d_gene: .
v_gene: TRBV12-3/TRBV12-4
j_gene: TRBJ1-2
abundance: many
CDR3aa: CASSRLGGYTF
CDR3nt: TGTGCCAGCTCCCGCCTGGGGGGCTACACCTTC

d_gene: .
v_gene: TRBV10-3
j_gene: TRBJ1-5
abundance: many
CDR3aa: CAISFLGGQPQHF
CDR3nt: TGTGCCATCAGCTTCCTGGGGGGCCAGCCCCAGCATTTT

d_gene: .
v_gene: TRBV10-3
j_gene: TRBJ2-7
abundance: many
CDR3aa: CAISPNPGADEQYF
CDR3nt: TGTGCCATCAGTCCCAATCCAGGTGCGGACGAGCAGTACTTC

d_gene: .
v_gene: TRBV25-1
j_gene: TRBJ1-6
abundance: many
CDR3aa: CASSEYVGSPLHF
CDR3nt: TGTGCCAGCAGTGAATATGTTGGTTCACCCCTCCACTTT

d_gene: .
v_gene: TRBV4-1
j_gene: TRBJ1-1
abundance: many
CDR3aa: CASSQEKGFTEAFF
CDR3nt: TGCGCCAGCAGCCAAGAAAAGGGGTTCACTGAAGCTTTCTTT

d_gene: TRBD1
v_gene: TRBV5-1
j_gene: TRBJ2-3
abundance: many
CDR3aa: CASSTPGQGVADTQYF
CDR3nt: TGCGCCAGCAGCACCCCGGGACAGGGAGTTGCAGATACGCAGTATTTT

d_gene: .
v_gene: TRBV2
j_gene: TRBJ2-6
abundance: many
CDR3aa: CASLRDGSGANVLTF
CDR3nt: TGTGCCAGCCTCCGGGACGGCTCTGGGGCCAACGTCCTGACTTTC

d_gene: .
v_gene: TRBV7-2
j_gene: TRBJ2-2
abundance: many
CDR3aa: CASSLAGYGSNTGELFF
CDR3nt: TGTGCCAGCAGCTTAGCGGGGTACGGGTCGAACACCGGGGAGCTGTTTTTT

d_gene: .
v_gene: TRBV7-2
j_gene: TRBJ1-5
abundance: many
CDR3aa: CASSLVSGFSNQPQHF
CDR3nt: TGTGCCAGCAGCTTAGTCTCGGGATTTAGCAATCAGCCCCAGCATTTT

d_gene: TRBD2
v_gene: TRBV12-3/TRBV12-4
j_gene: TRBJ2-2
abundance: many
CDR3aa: CASRSPGTSGGTGELFF
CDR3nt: TGTGCCAGCAGGAGTCCCGGGACTAGCGGGGGCACCGGGGAGCTGTTTTTT

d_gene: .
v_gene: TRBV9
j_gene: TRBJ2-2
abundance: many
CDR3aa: CASSVALAGTGELFF
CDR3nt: TGTGCCAGCAGCGTAGCACTAGCAGGCACCGGGGAGCTGTTTTTT

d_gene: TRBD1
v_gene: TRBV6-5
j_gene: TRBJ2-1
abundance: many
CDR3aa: CASSKEGGARLNEQFF
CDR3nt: TGTGCCAGCTCCAAAGAAGGGGGCGCGCGGTTGAATGAGCAGTTCTTC

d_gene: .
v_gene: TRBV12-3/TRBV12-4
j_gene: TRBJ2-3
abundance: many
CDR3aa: CASTPPGGRHSTDTQYF
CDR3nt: TGTGCCAGCACCCCCCCCGGGGGCCGGCATAGCACAGATACGCAGTATTTT

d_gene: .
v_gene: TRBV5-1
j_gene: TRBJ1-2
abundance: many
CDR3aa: CASSLTPRGDYGYTF
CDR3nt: TGCGCCAGCAGCTTGACCCCCCGGGGTGACTATGGCTACACCTTC

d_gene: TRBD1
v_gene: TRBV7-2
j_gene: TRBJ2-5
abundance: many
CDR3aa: CASSFGTDQETQYF
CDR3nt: TGTGCCAGCAGCTTCGGGACAGACCAAGAGACCCAGTACTTC

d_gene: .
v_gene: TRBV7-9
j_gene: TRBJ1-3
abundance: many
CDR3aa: CASLQGTRGNTIYF
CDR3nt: TGTGCCAGTCTACAGGGAACACGAGGAAACACCATATATTTT

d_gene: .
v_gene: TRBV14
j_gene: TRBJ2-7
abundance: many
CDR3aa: CASSIGTSYEQYF
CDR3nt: TGTGCCAGCAGCATAGGGACCTCCTACGAGCAGTACTTC

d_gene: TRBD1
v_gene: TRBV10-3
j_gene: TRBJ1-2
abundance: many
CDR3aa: CAISQGQGDGYTF
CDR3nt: TGTGCCATCAGCCAGGGACAGGGGGATGGCTACACCTTC

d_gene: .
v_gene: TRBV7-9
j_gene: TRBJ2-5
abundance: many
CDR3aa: CASSPPRRKTRQETQYF
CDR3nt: TGTGCCAGCAGCCCCCCCCGTAGAAAGACCCGACAAGAGACCCAGTACTTC

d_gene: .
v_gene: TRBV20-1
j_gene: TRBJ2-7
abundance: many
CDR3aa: CSARDGLDYEQYF
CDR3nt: TGCAGTGCTAGAGACGGGTTGGACTACGAGCAGTACTTC